This T cell receptor (beta chain) came from a study of response to subunit inactivated influenza vaccine. V was shortened by 8 bases and J by 4 bases, with 16 bases between the two germline ends. The CDR3 is 14 residues long. Germline V gene lookup returns CDR1 SGHAT and CDR2 FQNNGV. TCRdb re-called the RT-PCR reads with MiXCR, one entry per CDR3 protein. Here the sample spans 400,000 to 650,000 distinct CDR3 sequences, less than 7.5% being singletons. The chain links TRBV11-2 to TRBJ2-3, with D maybe TRBD2 (5 bases). Sequenced here: PBMCs from blood, sampled 23 months after vaccination. The clonotype was recovered from a man aged 45 to 70 who received an inactivated influenza vaccine. For the CDR3, the DNA is TGTGCCAGCTCCCAGCGGACCCCCTCAGATACGCAGTATTTT. Its protein product is CASSQRTPSDTQYF.